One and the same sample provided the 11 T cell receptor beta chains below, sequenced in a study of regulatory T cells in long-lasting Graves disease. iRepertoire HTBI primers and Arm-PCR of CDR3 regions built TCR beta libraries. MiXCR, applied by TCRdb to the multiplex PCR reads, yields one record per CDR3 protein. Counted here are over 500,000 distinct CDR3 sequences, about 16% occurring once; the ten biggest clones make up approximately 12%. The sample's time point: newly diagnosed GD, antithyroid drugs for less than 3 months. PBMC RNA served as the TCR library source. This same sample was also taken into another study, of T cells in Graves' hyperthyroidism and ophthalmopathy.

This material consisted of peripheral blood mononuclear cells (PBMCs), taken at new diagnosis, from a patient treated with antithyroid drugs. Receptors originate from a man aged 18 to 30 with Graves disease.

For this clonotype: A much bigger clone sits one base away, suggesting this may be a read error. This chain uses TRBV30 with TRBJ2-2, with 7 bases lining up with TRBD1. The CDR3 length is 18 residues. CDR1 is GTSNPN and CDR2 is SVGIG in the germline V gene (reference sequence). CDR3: CVWSGSVGRGRGTGELFF. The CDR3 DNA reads TGTGTCTGGAGTGGTTCGGTCGGCAGGGGGAGAGGCACCGGGGAGCTGTTTTTT.

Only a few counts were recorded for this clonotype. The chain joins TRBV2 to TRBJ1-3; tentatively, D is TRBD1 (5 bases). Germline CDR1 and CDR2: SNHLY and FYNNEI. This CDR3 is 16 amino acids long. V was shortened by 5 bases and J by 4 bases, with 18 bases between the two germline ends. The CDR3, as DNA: TGTGCCAGCAGTCCTAGAAAGTCGGCAGGGGGAAACACCATATATTTT. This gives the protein CASSPRKSAGGNTIYF. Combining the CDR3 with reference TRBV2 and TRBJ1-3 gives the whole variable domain EPEVTQTPSHQVTQMGQEVILRCVPISNHLYFYWYRQILGQKVEFLVSFYNNEISEKSEIFDDQFSVERPDGSNFTLKIRSTKLEDSAMYFCASSPRKSAGGNTIYFGEGSWLTVV.

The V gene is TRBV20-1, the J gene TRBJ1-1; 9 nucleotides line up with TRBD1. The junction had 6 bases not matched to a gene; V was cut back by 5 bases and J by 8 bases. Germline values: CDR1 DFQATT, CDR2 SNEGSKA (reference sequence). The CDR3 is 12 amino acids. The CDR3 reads CSARGTGREAFF. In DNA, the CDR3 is TGCAGTGCTCGAGGGACAGGGAGGGAAGCTTTCTTT.

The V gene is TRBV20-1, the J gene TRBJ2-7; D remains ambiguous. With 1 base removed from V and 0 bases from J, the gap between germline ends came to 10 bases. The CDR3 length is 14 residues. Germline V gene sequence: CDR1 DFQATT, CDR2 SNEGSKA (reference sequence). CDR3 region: CSARVHQSSYEQYF. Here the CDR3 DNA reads TGCAGTGCTAGAGTACACCAGAGCTCCTACGAGCAGTACTTC.

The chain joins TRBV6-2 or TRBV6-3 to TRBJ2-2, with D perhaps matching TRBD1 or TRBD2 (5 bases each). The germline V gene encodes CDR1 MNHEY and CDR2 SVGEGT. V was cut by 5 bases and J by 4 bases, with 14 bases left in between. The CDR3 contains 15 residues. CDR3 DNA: TGTGCCAGCAGTGAGAAGGGACCTCGCACCGGGGAGCTGTTTTTT. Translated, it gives CASSEKGPRTGELFF.

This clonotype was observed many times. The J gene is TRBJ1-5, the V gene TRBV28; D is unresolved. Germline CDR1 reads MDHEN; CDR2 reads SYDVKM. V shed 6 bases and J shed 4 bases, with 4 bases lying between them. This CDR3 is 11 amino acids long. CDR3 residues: CASRGNQPQHF. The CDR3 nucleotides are TGTGCCAGCAGGGGAAATCAGCCCCAGCATTTT.

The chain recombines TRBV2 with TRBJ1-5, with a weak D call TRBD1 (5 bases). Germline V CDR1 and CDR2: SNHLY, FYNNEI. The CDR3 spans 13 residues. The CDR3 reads CAITRGPNQPQHF. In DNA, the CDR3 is TGTGCTATAACAAGGGGACCCAATCAGCCCCAGCATTTT.

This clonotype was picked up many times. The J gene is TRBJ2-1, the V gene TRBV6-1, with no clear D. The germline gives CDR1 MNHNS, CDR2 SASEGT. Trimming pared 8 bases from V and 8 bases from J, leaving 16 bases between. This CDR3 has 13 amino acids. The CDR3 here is CASRTIPEDEQFF. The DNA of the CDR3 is TGTGCCAGCCGAACAATACCAGAGGATGAGCAGTTCTTC.

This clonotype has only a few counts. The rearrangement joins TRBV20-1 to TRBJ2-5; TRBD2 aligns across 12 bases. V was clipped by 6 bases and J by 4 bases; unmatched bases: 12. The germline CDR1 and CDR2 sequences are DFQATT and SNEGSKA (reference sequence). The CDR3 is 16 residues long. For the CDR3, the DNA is TGCAGTGCCACTTTAGCCGGGACTAGCGGGCGAGAGACCCAGTACTTC. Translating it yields CSATLAGTSGRETQYF.

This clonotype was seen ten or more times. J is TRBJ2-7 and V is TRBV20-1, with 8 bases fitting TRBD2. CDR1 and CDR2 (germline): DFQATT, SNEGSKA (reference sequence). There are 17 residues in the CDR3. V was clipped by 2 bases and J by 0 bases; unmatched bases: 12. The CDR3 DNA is TGCAGTGCTAGACCCGGGGTTAGCGGGGTCCCCTCCTACGAGCAGTACTTC. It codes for CSARPGVSGVPSYEQYF.

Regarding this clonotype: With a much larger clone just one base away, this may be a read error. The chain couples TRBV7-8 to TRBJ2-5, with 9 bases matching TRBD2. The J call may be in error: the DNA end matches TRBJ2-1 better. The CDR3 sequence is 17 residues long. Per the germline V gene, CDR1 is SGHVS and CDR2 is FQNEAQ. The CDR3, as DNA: TGTGCCAGCAGCTTAGGGGGGCGGGAGGGCCCCAACAATGAGCAGTTCTTC. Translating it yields CASSLGGREGPNNEQFF.